One and the same sample provided the 8 T cell receptor beta chains below, sequenced in a study of blood T cell repertoires in COVID-19. Produced via immunoSEQ multiplex PCR; TCRdb's table is partial and in-frame only. The sample has more than 250,000 clones, more than 70% seen once. Sequenced: PBMCs or T cells enriched from blood (not recorded which). These receptors were taken from a woman aged 30 to 39 who had recovered from COVID-19.

The J gene is TRBJ1-5, the V gene TRBV6-5, with D uncertain. Trimming shortened V by 4 bases and J by 6 bases, and 16 bases separated the two germline ends. Germline values: CDR1 MNHEY, CDR2 SVGAGI. The CDR3 is 15 amino acids. In DNA form, the CDR3 reads TGTGCCAGCAGTTCAAGCGCGGGGATCGGTCAGCCCCAGCATTTT. It encodes CASSSSAGIGQPQHF.

The J gene is TRBJ1-1, the V gene TRBV6-6, with D possibly matching TRBD1 (6 bases). Germline assignment: CDR1 MNHNY and CDR2 SVGAGI (reference sequence). The CDR3 covers 15 residues. V lost 0 bases and J lost 4, with 12 bases in between. In DNA, the CDR3 is TGTGCCAGCAGTTACTCACTCAGGGGCATCACTGAAGCTTTCTTT. Amino acid sequence: CASSYSLRGITEAFF.

The chain employs TRBV30 and TRBJ1-6; D gene unclear. The CDR3 contains 14 residues. Germline loops: CDR1 GTSNPN, CDR2 SVGIG (reference sequence). Trimming took 0 bases from V and 9 from J, leaving 12 bases between them. CDR3 sequence reads: CAWSVALPGSPLHF. As DNA, the CDR3 is TGTGCCTGGAGTGTAGCCCTACCAGGTTCACCCCTCCACTTT.

V is TRBV2 and J is TRBJ2-7; D possibly corresponds to TRBD2 (5 bases). This CDR3 has 13 residues. V was shortened by 7 bases and J by 4 bases, with 14 bases between the two germline ends. Germline-derived CDR1 and CDR2 are SNHLY and FYNNEI. The CDR3 coding sequence is TGTGCCAGCACGGACTCCTATCTGTACGAGCAGTACTTC. It yields the protein CASTDSYLYEQYF.

The chain combines TRBV29-1 with TRBJ1-1, with TRBD1 identical over 7 bases. The V segment lost 7 bases and the J segment 4 bases; nucleotides outside the gene matches: 9. In germline, CDR1 is SQVTM, CDR2 ANQGSEA. This CDR3 region has 13 residues. CDR3 loop: CSAGPRQGTEAFF. Written as DNA, the CDR3 is TGCAGCGCAGGCCCAAGACAGGGCACTGAAGCTTTCTTT.

The chain combines TRBV19 with TRBJ2-4; 8 nucleotides line up with TRBD2. This CDR3 is 15 amino acids long. The germline CDR1 and CDR2 sequences are LNHDA and SQIVND (reference sequence). The junction had 11 bases not matched to a gene; V was cut back by 5 bases and J by 8 bases. For the CDR3, the DNA is TGTGCCAGTAGTCAGTGGGCCCGGGAGGGGGACATTCAGTACTTC. It is translated as CASSQWAREGDIQYF.

The rearrangement joins TRBV12-5 to TRBJ1-1, with TRBD1 identical over 7 bases. Germline loops: CDR1 LGHNT, CDR2 FRNRAP. The junction had 9 bases not matched to a gene; V was cut back by 0 bases and J by 2 bases. This CDR3 region has 17 residues. The CDR3: CASGLVLGTEYNTEAFF. The CDR3 DNA follows: TGTGCTAGTGGTTTGGTACTGGGGACAGAGTATAACACTGAAGCTTTCTTT.

The chain is built from TRBV30 and TRBJ2-7, with D maybe TRBD1 (6 bases). Looked up from germline, CDR1 is GTSNPN and CDR2 is SVGIG (reference sequence). Between the trimmed V and J ends, which lost 2 bases and 0 bases, there was a span of 11 bases. The CDR3 has 14 residues. The CDR3 sequence: CAWSRRGSSYEQYF. The CDR3 DNA follows: TGTGCCTGGAGTAGAAGGGGGAGCTCCTACGAGCAGTACTTC.